The 9 T cell receptor beta chains in this list originate from one sample, sequenced in a study of blood T cell repertoires in COVID-19. The data were produced by immunoSEQ multiplex PCR, yet TCRdb's version contains in-frame clones alone and is incomplete. The repertoire includes fewer than 250,000 clones, 83% of them detected once, and 8.2% sits in the top ten. The sample taken for sequencing was peripheral blood. All receptors come from a woman aged 50 to 65 with acute or convalescent COVID-19.

The V and J genes are TRBV7-2 and TRBJ2-7, with TRBD2 matching 11 bases. This CDR3 has 14 residues. Germline V gives CDR1 SGHTA, CDR2 FQGNSA. Losses at the gene ends were 5 bases for V and 10 bases for J; bases not matched to a gene: 10. Here the CDR3 DNA reads TGTGCCAGCAGCCCCCGGGGTAGCGGGAGGGCCCAGTACTTC. This gives the protein CASSPRGSGRAQYF.

The chain uses TRBV6-1 and TRBJ1-5; possible D gene TRBD1, 6 bases. V was shortened by 2 bases and J by 4 bases, with 12 bases between the two germline ends. Germline CDR1 and CDR2: MNHNS and SASEGT. This CDR3 is built from 15 residues. CDR3 in DNA: TGTGCCAGCAGTGAATGGGACAATAGGAATCAGCCCCAGCATTTT. This codes for CASSEWDNRNQPQHF.

The gene calls are TRBV30 and TRBJ1-3, with D tentatively TRBD1 (5 bases). The V gene's germline CDR1 is GTSNPN and CDR2 SVGIG (reference sequence). With 0 bases removed from V and 3 bases from J, the gap between germline ends came to 9 bases. The CDR3 totals 14 residues. This CDR3 reads CAWSVRGNGNTIYF. DNA of the CDR3: TGTGCCTGGAGTGTACGGGGGAATGGAAACACCATATATTTT.

This clone occurred once. This sequence joins TRBV5-6 and TRBJ2-3; no clear D. CDR1 SGHDT and CDR2 YYEEEE come from the germline V gene. The CDR3 extends over 14 amino acids. V lost 2 bases to trimming and J lost 7 bases, with 14 bases between them. CDR3 amino acids: CASSLKSTANTQYF. The CDR3 DNA reads as TGTGCCAGCAGCTTAAAGTCGACTGCGAATACGCAGTATTTT.

This chain uses TRBV2 with TRBJ1-2; weak D call: TRBD1 (6 bases). The CDR3 is 12 residues long. The V and J ends lost 9 bases and 7 bases respectively, with 15 bases between them. The germline V gene has CDR1 SNHLY and CDR2 FYNNEI. CDR3 nucleotide sequence: TGTGCCAGTCGGGTAGGGGGGGTTGGCTACACCTTC. Protein sequence: CASRVGGVGYTF.

The chain employs TRBV4-2 and TRBJ2-1; D not certain. This CDR3 spans 13 amino acids. Germline assignment: CDR1 LGHNA and CDR2 YNFKEQ. V was trimmed by 4 bases and J by 7 bases, leaving 11 bases between them. The DNA of the CDR3 is TGTGCCAGCAGCCCTGGGCAGATGAATGAGCAGTTCTTC. This gives the protein CASSPGQMNEQFF.

V and J are TRBV5-1 and TRBJ1-5, with 7 nucleotides matching TRBD1. This CDR3 is 14 amino acids long. After removal of 3 bases from V and 3 bases from J, the junction contained 3 bases not matched to a gene. Germline V gene data show CDR1 as SGHRS and CDR2 as YFSETQ. This CDR3 is CASSSGQVNQPQHF. For the CDR3, the DNA is TGCGCCAGCAGCTCAGGACAGGTCAATCAGCCCCAGCATTTT.

This clone is a singleton in its sample. The chain recombines TRBV29-1 with TRBJ2-3; 7 nucleotides align to TRBD2. The CDR3 is 15 residues long. Trimming cost V 7 bases and J 0 bases; bases outside gene matches: 10. Germline V gives CDR1 SQVTM, CDR2 ANQGSEA. CDR3 DNA: TGCAGCGCCCAACCACTAGCGTTGAGCACAGATACGCAGTATTTT. This sequence encodes CSAQPLALSTDTQYF.

The chain combines TRBV7-2 with TRBJ1-1; the D gene is possibly TRBD1 (5 bases). Germline V gene lookup returns CDR1 SGHTA and CDR2 FQGNSA. The V and J ends lost 7 bases and 8 bases respectively, with 17 bases between them. This CDR3 has 13 amino acids. CDR3 sequence reads: CASTTYQEGEAFF. Written as DNA, the CDR3 is TGTGCCAGCACCACCTACCAGGAGGGGGAAGCTTTCTTT.